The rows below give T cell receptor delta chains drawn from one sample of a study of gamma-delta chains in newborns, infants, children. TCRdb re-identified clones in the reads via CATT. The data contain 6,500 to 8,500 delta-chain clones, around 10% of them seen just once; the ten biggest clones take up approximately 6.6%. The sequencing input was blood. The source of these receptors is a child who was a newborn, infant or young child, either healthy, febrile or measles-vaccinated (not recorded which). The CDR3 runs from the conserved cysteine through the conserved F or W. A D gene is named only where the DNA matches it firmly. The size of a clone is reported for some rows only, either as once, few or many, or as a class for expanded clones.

CDR3aa: CACDGIKLGDTPNTDKLIF
CDR3nt: TGTGCCTGTGACGGGATAAAACTGGGGGATACCCCAAATACCGATAAACTCATCTTT
d_gene: TRDD3
abundance: few
j_gene: TRDJ1
v_gene: TRDV2

CDR3aa: CACDTVSGGRPTKDKLIF
CDR3nt: TGTGCCTGTGACACGGTGTCTGGGGGCCGCCCGACGAAGGATAAACTCATCTTT
d_gene: TRDD3
abundance: NA
j_gene: TRDJ1
v_gene: TRDV2

CDR3aa: CACDTWGITAQLFF
CDR3nt: TGTGCCTGTGACACCTGGGGGATCACGGCACAACTCTTCTTT
d_gene: TRDD3
abundance: medium-sized
j_gene: TRDJ2
v_gene: TRDV2

CDR3aa: CACEALGGGYAYTDKLIF
CDR3nt: TGTGCCTGTGAAGCCCTAGGTGGGGGATACGCGTACACCGATAAACTCATCTTT
d_gene: TRDD3
abundance: few
j_gene: TRDJ1
v_gene: TRDV2

CDR3aa: CACDRVGDTMTAQLFF
CDR3nt: TGTGCCTGTGACAGGGTGGGGGATACGATGACAGCACAACTCTTCTTT
d_gene: TRDD3
abundance: NA
j_gene: TRDJ2
v_gene: TRDV2

CDR3aa: CACDPVGNSYGSAGKLIF
CDR3nt: TGTGCCTGTGACCCAGTAGGAAATTCCTACGGTAGTGCAGGTAAACTCATCTTT
d_gene: TRDD2
abundance: few
j_gene: TRDJ1
v_gene: TRDV2

CDR3aa: CACDHTGGYGSSWDTRQMFF
CDR3nt: TGTGCCTGTGACCATACTGGGGGATATGGGAGCTCCTGGGACACCCGACAGATGTTTTTC
d_gene: TRDD3
abundance: few
j_gene: TRDJ3
v_gene: TRDV2

CDR3aa: CACDTWGLTAQLFF
CDR3nt: TGTGCCTGTGACACCTGGGGGTTGACAGCACAACTCTTCTTT
d_gene: NA
abundance: medium-sized
j_gene: TRDJ2
v_gene: TRDV2

CDR3aa: CACDTVGDWGIRVNDKLIF
CDR3nt: TGTGCCTGTGACACCGTTGGTGACTGGGGGATACGCGTTAACGATAAACTCATCTTT
d_gene: TRDD3
abundance: NA
j_gene: TRDJ1
v_gene: TRDV2

CDR3aa: CACDTFFGLGDNHTDKLIF
CDR3nt: TGTGCCTGTGACACTTTTTTCGGACTGGGGGATAATCACACCGATAAACTCATCTTT
d_gene: TRDD3
abundance: NA
j_gene: TRDJ1
v_gene: TRDV2

CDR3aa: CACDSLGDTLYTDKLIF
CDR3nt: TGTGCCTGTGACTCACTGGGGGATACGCTTTACACCGATAAACTCATCTTT
d_gene: TRDD3
abundance: few
j_gene: TRDJ1
v_gene: TRDV2

CDR3aa: CACATVGDRRYTDKLIF
CDR3nt: TGTGCCTGTGCCACGGTGGGGGACCGCAGGTACACCGATAAACTCATCTTT
d_gene: TRDD3
abundance: NA
j_gene: TRDJ1
v_gene: TRDV2

CDR3aa: CACDYAGGIETDKLIF
CDR3nt: TGTGCCTGTGACTACGCTGGGGGAATAGAAACCGATAAACTCATCTTT
d_gene: TRDD3
abundance: few
j_gene: TRDJ1
v_gene: TRDV2

CDR3aa: CACQDLLISDKLIF
CDR3nt: TGTGCCTGCCAGGATTTACTTATCTCCGATAAACTCATCTTT
d_gene: NA
abundance: medium-sized
j_gene: TRDJ1
v_gene: TRDV2

CDR3aa: CACDPTGGSRSWDTRQMFF
CDR3nt: TGTGCCTGTGACCCTACTGGGGGTTCTCGCTCCTGGGACACCCGACAGATGTTTTTC
d_gene: TRDD3
abundance: NA
j_gene: TRDJ3
v_gene: TRDV2

CDR3aa: CACDGLLGDTTTDKLIF
CDR3nt: TGTGCCTGTGACGGCCTACTGGGGGATACGACCACCGATAAACTCATCTTT
d_gene: TRDD3
abundance: NA
j_gene: TRDJ1
v_gene: TRDV2

CDR3aa: CALGEERWGPDTDKLIF
CDR3nt: TGTGCTCTTGGGGAAGAAAGGTGGGGGCCGGACACCGATAAACTCATCTTT
d_gene: NA
abundance: NA
j_gene: TRDJ1
v_gene: TRDV1

CDR3aa: CACDTLPTGGYSANKLIF
CDR3nt: TGTGCCTGTGACACTCTTCCTACTGGGGGATACTCGGCGAATAAACTCATCTTT
d_gene: TRDD3
abundance: NA
j_gene: TRDJ1
v_gene: TRDV2

CDR3aa: CACDSVLGDSPPWDTRQMFF
CDR3nt: TGTGCCTGTGACTCCGTACTGGGGGATTCCCCGCCCTGGGACACCCGACAGATGTTCTTC
d_gene: TRDD3
abundance: NA
j_gene: TRDJ3
v_gene: TRDV2

CDR3aa: CACDTVPLLGDTPYTDKLIF
CDR3nt: TGTGCCTGTGACACCGTCCCCTTACTGGGGGATACTCCGTACACCGATAAACTCATCTTT
d_gene: TRDD3
abundance: few
j_gene: TRDJ1
v_gene: TRDV2

CDR3aa: CACDPLESYTDKLIF
CDR3nt: TGTGCCTGTGATCCCTTGGAATCGTACACCGATAAACTCATCTTT
d_gene: NA
abundance: few
j_gene: TRDJ1
v_gene: TRDV2

CDR3aa: CACDTVGGSSWDTRQMFF
CDR3nt: TGTGCCTGTGACACCGTTGGGGGGAGCTCCTGGGACACCCGACAGATGTTTTTC
d_gene: NA
abundance: few
j_gene: TRDJ3
v_gene: TRDV2

CDR3aa: CACDRLGDSYTDKLIF
CDR3nt: TGTGCCTGTGACAGGTTGGGGGACTCGTACACCGATAAACTCATCTTT
d_gene: TRDD3
abundance: NA
j_gene: TRDJ1
v_gene: TRDV2

CDR3aa: CACDTLLGASSWDTRQMFF
CDR3nt: TGTGCCTGTGACACCCTACTGGGGGCTTCCTCCTGGGACACCCGACAGATGTTTTTC
d_gene: TRDD3
abundance: NA
j_gene: TRDJ3
v_gene: TRDV2

CDR3aa: CACDTGGLSLGGSWDTRQMFF
CDR3nt: TGTGCCTGTGACACCGGAGGATTATCACTGGGGGGCTCCTGGGACACCCGACAGATGTTTTTC
d_gene: TRDD3
abundance: few
j_gene: TRDJ3
v_gene: TRDV2

CDR3aa: CACDEVLGDTFIF
CDR3nt: TGTGCCTGTGACGAAGTACTGGGGGATACTTTCATCTTT
d_gene: TRDD3
abundance: few
j_gene: TRDJ1
v_gene: TRDV2

CDR3aa: CACDTVRFRLGDTRYTDKLIF
CDR3nt: TGTGCCTGTGACACCGTAAGGTTTCGACTGGGGGATACACGGTACACCGATAAACTCATCTTT
d_gene: TRDD3
abundance: NA
j_gene: TRDJ1
v_gene: TRDV2

CDR3aa: CACDMVAGGYRGMYTDKLIF
CDR3nt: TGTGCCTGTGACATGGTTGCTGGGGGATACAGGGGCATGTACACCGATAAACTCATCTTT
d_gene: TRDD3
abundance: medium-sized
j_gene: TRDJ1
v_gene: TRDV2

CDR3aa: CACDTVGDRTWDTRQMFF
CDR3nt: TGTGCCTGTGACACCGTGGGGGATAGAACCTGGGACACCCGACAGATGTTTTTC
d_gene: TRDD3
abundance: medium-sized
j_gene: TRDJ3
v_gene: TRDV2

CDR3aa: CACDTVLGLGDRYTDKLIF
CDR3nt: TGTGCCTGTGACACCGTGTTGGGACTGGGGGACCGGTACACCGATAAACTCATCTTT
d_gene: TRDD3
abundance: few
j_gene: TRDJ1
v_gene: TRDV2

CDR3aa: CACDTLTGGSLYTDKLIF
CDR3nt: TGTGCCTGTGACACGCTCACTGGGGGATCCCTGTACACCGATAAACTCATCTTT
d_gene: TRDD3
abundance: few
j_gene: TRDJ1
v_gene: TRDV2

CDR3aa: CACDLIGRGKYTDKLIF
CDR3nt: TGTGCCTGTGACCTAATAGGGAGGGGGAAATACACCGATAAACTCATCTTT
d_gene: NA
abundance: few
j_gene: TRDJ1
v_gene: TRDV2

CDR3aa: CACDTVRNRLRETDKLIF
CDR3nt: TGTGCCTGTGACACCGTTAGGAATAGACTGAGAGAGACCGATAAACTCATCTTT
d_gene: NA
abundance: few
j_gene: TRDJ1
v_gene: TRDV2

CDR3aa: CACDFVSPDGGYGKLIF
CDR3nt: TGTGCCTGTGACTTCGTTTCCCCGGATGGGGGATACGGTAAACTCATCTTT
d_gene: TRDD3
abundance: medium-sized
j_gene: TRDJ1
v_gene: TRDV2

CDR3aa: CACDTVGGGLPTDKLIF
CDR3nt: TGTGCCTGTGACACCGTAGGTGGGGGATTACCCACCGATAAACTCATCTTT
d_gene: TRDD3
abundance: few
j_gene: TRDJ1
v_gene: TRDV2

CDR3aa: CACDTTGGHWDTRQMFF
CDR3nt: TGTGCCTGTGACACTACTGGGGGACACTGGGACACCCGACAGATGTTTTTC
d_gene: TRDD3
abundance: few
j_gene: TRDJ3
v_gene: TRDV2

CDR3aa: CACDILGGASWDTRQMFF
CDR3nt: TGTGCCTGTGACATACTGGGGGGGGCCTCCTGGGACACCCGACAGATGTTTTTC
d_gene: TRDD3
abundance: few
j_gene: TRDJ3
v_gene: TRDV2

CDR3aa: CACDALYPALTAQLFF
CDR3nt: TGTGCCTGTGACGCCTTGTACCCCGCTTTGACAGCACAACTCTTCTTT
d_gene: NA
abundance: few
j_gene: TRDJ2
v_gene: TRDV2

CDR3aa: CACDPLDMEGGTDKLIF
CDR3nt: TGTGCCTGTGACCCCCTAGACATGGAAGGGGGGACCGATAAACTCATCTTT
d_gene: NA
abundance: NA
j_gene: TRDJ1
v_gene: TRDV2

CDR3aa: CACDTVGWGIPDKLIF
CDR3nt: TGTGCCTGTGACACCGTAGGGTGGGGGATACCCGATAAACTCATCTTT
d_gene: TRDD3
abundance: few
j_gene: TRDJ1
v_gene: TRDV2

CDR3aa: CACDPILGDTRGWDTRQMFF
CDR3nt: TGTGCCTGTGACCCAATACTGGGGGATACGCGCGGATGGGACACCCGACAGATGTTTTTC
d_gene: TRDD3
abundance: few
j_gene: TRDJ3
v_gene: TRDV2

CDR3aa: CACDILGDTDADKLIF
CDR3nt: TGTGCCTGTGACATACTGGGGGATACGGACGCCGATAAACTCATCTTT
d_gene: TRDD3
abundance: NA
j_gene: TRDJ1
v_gene: TRDV2

CDR3aa: CACDTVPLGLGDTATDKLIF
CDR3nt: TGTGCCTGTGACACAGTTCCTTTAGGACTGGGGGATACGGCCACCGATAAACTCATCTTT
d_gene: TRDD3
abundance: NA
j_gene: TRDJ1
v_gene: TRDV2

CDR3aa: CACDTLGASTDKLIF
CDR3nt: TGTGCCTGTGACACCCTGGGGGCCAGCACCGATAAACTCATCTTT
d_gene: TRDD3
abundance: few
j_gene: TRDJ1
v_gene: TRDV2

CDR3aa: CACVGLGDPSWDTRQMFF
CDR3nt: TGTGCCTGTGTGGGGCTGGGGGATCCGTCCTGGGACACCCGACAGATGTTTTTC
d_gene: TRDD3
abundance: few
j_gene: TRDJ3
v_gene: TRDV2

CDR3aa: CACDGLGDTTDKLIF
CDR3nt: TGTGCCTGTGACGGTCTGGGGGATACCACCGATAAACTCATCTTT
d_gene: TRDD3
abundance: NA
j_gene: TRDJ1
v_gene: TRDV2

CDR3aa: CACDTVGDTLRYTDKLIF
CDR3nt: TGTGCCTGTGACACCGTGGGGGATACGTTAAGGTACACCGATAAACTCATCTTT
d_gene: TRDD3
abundance: large
j_gene: TRDJ1
v_gene: TRDV2

CDR3aa: CACDALGDTGDKLIF
CDR3nt: TGTGCCTGTGACGCCCTGGGGGATACTGGCGATAAACTCATCTTT
d_gene: TRDD3
abundance: NA
j_gene: TRDJ1
v_gene: TRDV2

CDR3aa: CACDTLMGEDTDKLIF
CDR3nt: TGTGCCTGTGACACCCTTATGGGAGAGGACACCGATAAACTCATCTTT
d_gene: NA
abundance: NA
j_gene: TRDJ1
v_gene: TRDV2

CDR3aa: CACDPVLGDIRTDKLIF
CDR3nt: TGTGCCTGTGACCCCGTACTGGGGGATATACGCACCGATAAACTCATCTTT
d_gene: TRDD3
abundance: NA
j_gene: TRDJ1
v_gene: TRDV2

CDR3aa: CACDPLLGDTDKLIF
CDR3nt: TGTGCCTGTGACCCCTTACTGGGGGATACCGATAAACTCATCTTT
d_gene: TRDD3
abundance: medium-sized
j_gene: TRDJ1
v_gene: TRDV2

CDR3aa: CACDTVALGGFTDKLIF
CDR3nt: TGTGCCTGTGACACCGTAGCTCTGGGGGGCTTCACCGATAAACTCATCTTT
d_gene: TRDD3
abundance: NA
j_gene: TRDJ1
v_gene: TRDV2

CDR3aa: CACDTVPALGIGSQRDKLIF
CDR3nt: TGTGCCTGTGACACCGTCCCCGCGCTGGGGATAGGATCCCAGCGCGATAAACTCATCTTT
d_gene: TRDD3
abundance: NA
j_gene: TRDJ1
v_gene: TRDV2

CDR3aa: CACDILGGINTDKLIF
CDR3nt: TGTGCCTGTGACATCCTTGGCGGGATAAACACCGATAAACTCATCTTT
d_gene: NA
abundance: medium-sized
j_gene: TRDJ1
v_gene: TRDV2

CDR3aa: CACDTVTGGSPPMRTDKLIF
CDR3nt: TGTGCCTGTGACACCGTCACTGGGGGGTCTCCCCCCATGAGGACCGATAAACTCATCTTT
d_gene: TRDD3
abundance: NA
j_gene: TRDJ1
v_gene: TRDV2